There are many counts of the clone carrying this TCR beta chain. The antigen is undetermined. Generated by immunoSEQ multiplex PCR, the TCRdb table keeps only in-frame clones and is missing some. In the table there are a few hundred thousand clones, 65% to 70% of which are singletons. Nashville, Tennessee was home to all donors, who were Caucasian adults. These data are taken from a study of shared clonotypes between healthy human individuals. The study, taken as a whole, reports: Relative to their counterparts shared across all four donors, non-shared clonotypes exhibited diminished generation probabilities.

Sequencing was performed on memory CD4+ T cells sorted from blood. Subset reported: CD45RA-negative fraction. The TCR was taken from a man aged 25-40 years in good health.

CDR3 DNA: TGTGCCAGCAGCTTAGTTCGGAGCGGGAGTTTGAATACGCAGTATTTT. Protein: CASSLVRSGSLNTQYF. The chain carries TRBV7-9 and TRBJ2-3, with 8 bases identical to TRBD2. The germline CDR1 and CDR2 sequences are SEHNR and FQNEAQ (reference sequence). The CDR3 spans 16 residues. V trimming: 1 base; J trimming: 7 bases; junction bases outside the gene matches: 10.